The sequence of this T cell receptor (beta chain) was determined in a study of T cells after yellow fever vaccination. TCRdb analysed the 5' RACE reads with MiXCR anew, one entry per CDR3 protein. The profile shows about 320,000 distinct CDR3 sequences, around 4.4% of them singletons. This clonotype was detected many times. The source was PBMCs, collected 15 days after the yellow fever booster vaccination. The receptor comes from a man aged 18 to 29 who received the YFV17D yellow fever vaccine.

The CDR3 region is CSAQRGVYNEQFF. The CDR3 coding sequence is TGCAGTGCACAGCGGGGGGTCTACAATGAGCAGTTCTTC. The chain uses TRBV20-1 and TRBJ2-1, with 9 positions matching TRBD2. The germline V gene encodes CDR1 DFQATT and CDR2 SNEGSKA (reference sequence). The J segment lost 3 bases and the V segment lost 6 bases, leaving 3 bases of the junction unmatched. CDR3 length equals 13 residues.